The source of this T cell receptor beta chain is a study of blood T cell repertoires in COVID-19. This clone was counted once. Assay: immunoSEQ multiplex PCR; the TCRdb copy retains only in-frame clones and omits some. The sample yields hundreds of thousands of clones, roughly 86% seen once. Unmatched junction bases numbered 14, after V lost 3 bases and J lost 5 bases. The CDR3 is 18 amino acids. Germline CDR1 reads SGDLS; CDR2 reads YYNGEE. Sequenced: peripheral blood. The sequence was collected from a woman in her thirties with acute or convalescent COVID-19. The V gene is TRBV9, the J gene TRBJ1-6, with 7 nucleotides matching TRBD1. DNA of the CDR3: TGTGCCAGCAGCGACCCGAGACAGGGACGAAGTGATAATTCACCCCTCCACTTT. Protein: CASSDPRQGRSDNSPLHF.